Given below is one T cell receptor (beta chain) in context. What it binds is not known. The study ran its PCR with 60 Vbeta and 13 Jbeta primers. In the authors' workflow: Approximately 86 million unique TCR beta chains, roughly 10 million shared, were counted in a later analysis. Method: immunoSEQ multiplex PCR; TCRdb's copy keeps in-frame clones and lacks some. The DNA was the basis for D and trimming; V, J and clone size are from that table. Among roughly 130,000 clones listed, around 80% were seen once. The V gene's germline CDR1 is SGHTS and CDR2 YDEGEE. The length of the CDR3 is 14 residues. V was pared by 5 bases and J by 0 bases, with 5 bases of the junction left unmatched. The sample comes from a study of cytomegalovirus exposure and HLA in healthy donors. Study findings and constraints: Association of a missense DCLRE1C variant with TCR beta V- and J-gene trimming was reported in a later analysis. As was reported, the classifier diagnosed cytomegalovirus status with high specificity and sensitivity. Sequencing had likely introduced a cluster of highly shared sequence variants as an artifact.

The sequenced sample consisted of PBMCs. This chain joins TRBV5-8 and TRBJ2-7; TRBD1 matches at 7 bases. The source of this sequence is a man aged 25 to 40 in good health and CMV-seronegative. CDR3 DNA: TGTGCCAGCAGTCGGACAGGCAACTCCTACGAGCAGTACTTC. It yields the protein CASSRTGNSYEQYF.